The present entry profiles one TCR beta chain with its context. Its antigen is still unknown. This sample was taken from a study of shared clonotypes between healthy human individuals. Across the whole study: CD4 naive and CD4 memory each took three plates per donor, while CD8 naive took two and CD8 memory one.

The assay was immunoSEQ multiplex PCR, and TCRdb's table has in-frame clones only and misses some. Of roughly 2,500,000 clones in the sample, approximately 93% are singletons; the top ten hold 0.36%. Overall study results and limits: An anticipated effect of sequencing depth on clonotype sharing among donors was recognized. Though the depth was large, rarefaction showed that sorted-subset sequencing was incomplete.

Sequenced input: naive CD4+ T cells from PBMCs. The subset is: CD45RA+ positively selected. The receptor's source is a man aged 18 to 30 in good health. Some clones in this sample may be carry-over from other donors' samples.

This chain's CDR3 is CASSLAVYSYEQYF. The CDR3, as DNA: TGCGCCAGCAGCTTGGCGGTGTACTCCTACGAGCAGTACTTC. The chain uses TRBV5-1 and TRBJ2-7, with D hard to call. V was clipped by 0 bases and J by 0 bases, with 7 bases between them. In germline, CDR1 is SGHRS, CDR2 YFSETQ. The CDR3 has 14 residues.